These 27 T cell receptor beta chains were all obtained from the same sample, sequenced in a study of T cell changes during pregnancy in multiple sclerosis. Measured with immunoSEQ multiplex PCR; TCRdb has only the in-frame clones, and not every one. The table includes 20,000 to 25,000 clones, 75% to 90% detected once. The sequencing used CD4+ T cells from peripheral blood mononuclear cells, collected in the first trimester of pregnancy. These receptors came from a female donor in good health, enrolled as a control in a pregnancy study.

In DNA form, the CDR3 reads TGTGCCTGGAGTCCGTTGTCGGATACGCAGTATTTT. Translated, it gives CAWSPLSDTQYF. The chain uses TRBV30 and TRBJ2-3, with D unclear. V was shortened by 2 bases and J by 6 bases, with 9 bases between the two germline ends. The CDR3 contains 12 residues. Germline loops: CDR1 GTSNPN, CDR2 SVGIG (reference sequence). The complete variable domain, with remaining parts taken from reference TRBV30 and TRBJ2-3, reads SQTIHQWPATLVQPVGSPLSLECTVEGTSNPNLYWYRQAAGRGLQLLFYSVGIGQISSEVPQNLSASRPQDRQFILSSKKLLLSDSGFYLCAWSPLSDTQYFGPGTRLTVL.

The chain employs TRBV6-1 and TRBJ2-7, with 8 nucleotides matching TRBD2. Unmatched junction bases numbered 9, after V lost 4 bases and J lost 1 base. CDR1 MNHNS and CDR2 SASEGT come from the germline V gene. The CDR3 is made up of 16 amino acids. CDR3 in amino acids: CASSGGIGGGSYEQYF. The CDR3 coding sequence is TGTGCCAGCAGTGGAGGGATCGGGGGGGGGTCCTACGAGCAGTACTTC.

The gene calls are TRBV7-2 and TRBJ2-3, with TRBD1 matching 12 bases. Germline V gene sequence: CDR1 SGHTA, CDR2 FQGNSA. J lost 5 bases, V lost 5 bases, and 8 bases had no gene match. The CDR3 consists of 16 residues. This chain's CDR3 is CASSPFRDRGQDTQYF. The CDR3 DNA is TGTGCCAGCAGCCCCTTCCGGGACAGGGGGCAAGATACGCAGTATTTT.

The CDR3 DNA follows: TGTGCCATCAGTGCCACTGGGGGGAATACTGAAGCTTTCTTT. This translates into CAISATGGNTEAFF. The gene calls are TRBV10-3 and TRBJ1-1; TRBD1 is a possible D gene (5 bases). The ends were cut back, 4 bases at V and 5 bases at J, with 14 bases in the middle. The CDR3 is made up of 14 amino acids. CDR1 is ENHRY, CDR2 SYGVKD, per germline.

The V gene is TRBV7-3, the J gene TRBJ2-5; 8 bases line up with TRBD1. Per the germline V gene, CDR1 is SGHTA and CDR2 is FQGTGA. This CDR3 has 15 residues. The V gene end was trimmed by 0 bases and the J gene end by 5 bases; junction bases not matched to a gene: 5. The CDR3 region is CASSLTDRAWETQYF. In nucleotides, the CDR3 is TGTGCCAGCAGCTTAACGGACAGGGCCTGGGAGACCCAGTACTTC.

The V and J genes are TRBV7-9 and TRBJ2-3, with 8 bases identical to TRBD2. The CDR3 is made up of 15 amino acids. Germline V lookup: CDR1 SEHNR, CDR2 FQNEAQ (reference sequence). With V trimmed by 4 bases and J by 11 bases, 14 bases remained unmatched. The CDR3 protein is CASSWTAGANPLQYF. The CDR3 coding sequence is TGTGCCAGCAGCTGGACAGCGGGGGCCAACCCCTTGCAGTATTTT.

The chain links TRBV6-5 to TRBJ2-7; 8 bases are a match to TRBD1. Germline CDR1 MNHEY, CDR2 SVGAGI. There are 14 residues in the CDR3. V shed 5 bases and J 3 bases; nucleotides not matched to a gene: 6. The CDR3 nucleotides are TGTGCCAGCAGTCGAGCCACAGGGGGCTACGAGCAGTACTTC. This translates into CASSRATGGYEQYF.

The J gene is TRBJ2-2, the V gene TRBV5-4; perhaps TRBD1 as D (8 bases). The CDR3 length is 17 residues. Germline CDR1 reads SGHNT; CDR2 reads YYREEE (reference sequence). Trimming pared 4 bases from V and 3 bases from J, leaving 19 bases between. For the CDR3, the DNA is TGTGCCAGCAGCCCGGGGGGCAGGGGGCGGGACACCGGGGAGCTGTTTTTT. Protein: CASSPGGRGRDTGELFF.

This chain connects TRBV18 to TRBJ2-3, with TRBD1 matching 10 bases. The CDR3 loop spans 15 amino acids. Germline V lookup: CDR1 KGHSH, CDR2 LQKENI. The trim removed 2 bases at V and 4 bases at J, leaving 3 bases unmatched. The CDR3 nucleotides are TGTGCCAGCTCACCAAGGGGACAGGGGTCAGATACGCAGTATTTT. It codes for CASSPRGQGSDTQYF.

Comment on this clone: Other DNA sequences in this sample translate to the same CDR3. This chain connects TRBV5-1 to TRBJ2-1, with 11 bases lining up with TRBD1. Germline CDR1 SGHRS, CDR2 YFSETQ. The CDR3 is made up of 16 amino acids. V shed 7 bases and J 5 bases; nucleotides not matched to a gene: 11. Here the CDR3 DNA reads TGCGCCAGCGCACAAGTAGGGACAGGGGGGAACAATGAGCAGTTCTTC. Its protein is CASAQVGTGGNNEQFF.

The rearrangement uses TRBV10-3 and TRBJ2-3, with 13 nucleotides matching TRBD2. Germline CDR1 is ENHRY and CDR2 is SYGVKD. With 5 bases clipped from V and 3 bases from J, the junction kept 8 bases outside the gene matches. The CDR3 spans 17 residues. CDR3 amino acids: CAISPRTSGSKTDTQYF. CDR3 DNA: TGTGCCATCAGTCCTCGGACTAGCGGGAGCAAAACAGATACGCAGTATTTT.

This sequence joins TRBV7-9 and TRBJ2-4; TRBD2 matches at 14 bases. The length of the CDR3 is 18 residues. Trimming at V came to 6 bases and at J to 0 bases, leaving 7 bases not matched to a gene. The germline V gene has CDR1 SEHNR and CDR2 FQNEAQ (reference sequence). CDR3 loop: CASRPRLAGGIAKNIQYF. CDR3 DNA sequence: TGTGCCAGCAGACCTCGACTAGCGGGGGGGATAGCCAAAAACATTCAGTACTTC.

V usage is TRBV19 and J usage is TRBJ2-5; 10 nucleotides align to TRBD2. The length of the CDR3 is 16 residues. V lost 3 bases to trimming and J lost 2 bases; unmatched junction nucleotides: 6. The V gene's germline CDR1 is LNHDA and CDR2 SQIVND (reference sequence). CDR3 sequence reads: CASSIGPSGGQETQYF. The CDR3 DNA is TGTGCCAGTAGTATTGGGCCTAGCGGGGGTCAAGAGACCCAGTACTTC.

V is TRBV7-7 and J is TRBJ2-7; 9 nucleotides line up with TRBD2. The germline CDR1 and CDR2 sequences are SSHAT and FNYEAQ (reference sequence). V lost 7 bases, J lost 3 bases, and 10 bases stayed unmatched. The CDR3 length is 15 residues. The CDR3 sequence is CASTGPSGGFYEQYF. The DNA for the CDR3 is TGTGCCAGCACCGGCCCCAGCGGGGGGTTCTACGAGCAGTACTTC.

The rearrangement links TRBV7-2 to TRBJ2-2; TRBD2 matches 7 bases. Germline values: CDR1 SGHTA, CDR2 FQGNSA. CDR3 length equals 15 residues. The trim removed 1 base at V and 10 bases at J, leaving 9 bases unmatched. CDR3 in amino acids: CASSLGASGVPELFF. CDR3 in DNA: TGTGCCAGCAGCTTAGGCGCTAGCGGTGTCCCGGAGCTGTTTTTT. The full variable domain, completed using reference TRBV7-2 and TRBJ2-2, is GAGVSQSPSNKVTEKGKDVELRCDPISGHTALYWYRQSLGQGLEFLIYFQGNSAPDKSGLPSDRFSAERTGGSVSTLTIQRTQQEDSAVYLCASSLGASGVPELFFGEGSRLTVL.

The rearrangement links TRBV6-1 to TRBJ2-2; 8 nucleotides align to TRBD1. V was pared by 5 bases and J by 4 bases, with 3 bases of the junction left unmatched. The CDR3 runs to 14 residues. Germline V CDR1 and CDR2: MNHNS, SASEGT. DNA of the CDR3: TGTGCCAGCAGTAGAACAGGGGGCACCGGGGAGCTGTTTTTT. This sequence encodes CASSRTGGTGELFF.

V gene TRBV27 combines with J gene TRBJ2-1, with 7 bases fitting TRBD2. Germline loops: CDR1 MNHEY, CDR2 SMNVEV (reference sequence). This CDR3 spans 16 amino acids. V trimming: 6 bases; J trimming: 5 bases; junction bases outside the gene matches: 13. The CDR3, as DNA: TGTGCCAGCAGAAACGGCGGGGGAGGGCCTCACAATGAGCAGTTCTTC. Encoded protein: CASRNGGGGPHNEQFF.

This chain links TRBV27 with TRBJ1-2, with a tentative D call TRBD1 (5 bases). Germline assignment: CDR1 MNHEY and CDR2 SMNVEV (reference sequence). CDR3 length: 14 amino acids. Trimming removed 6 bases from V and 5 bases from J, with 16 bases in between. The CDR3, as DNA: TGTGCCAGCAGCCTTGGGAGGGGAGGTTATGGCTACACCTTC. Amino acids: CASSLGRGGYGYTF.

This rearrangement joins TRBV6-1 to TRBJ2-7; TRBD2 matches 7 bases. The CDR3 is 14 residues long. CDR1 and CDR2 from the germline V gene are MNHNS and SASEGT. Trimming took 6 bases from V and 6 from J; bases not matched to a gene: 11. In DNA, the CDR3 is TGTGCCAGCAGGGGGAGGGACTCGGCCGCCGAGCAGTACTTC. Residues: CASRGRDSAAEQYF.

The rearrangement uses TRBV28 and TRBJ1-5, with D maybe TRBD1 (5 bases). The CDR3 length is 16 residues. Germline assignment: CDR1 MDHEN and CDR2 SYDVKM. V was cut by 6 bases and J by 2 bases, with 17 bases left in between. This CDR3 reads CASRLPRVKGNQPQHF. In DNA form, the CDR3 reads TGTGCCAGCAGACTCCCCAGGGTGAAAGGCAATCAGCCCCAGCATTTT.

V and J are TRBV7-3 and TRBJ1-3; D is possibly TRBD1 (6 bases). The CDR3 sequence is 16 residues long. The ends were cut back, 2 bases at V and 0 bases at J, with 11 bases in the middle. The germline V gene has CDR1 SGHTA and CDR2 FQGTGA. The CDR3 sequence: CASSLQQGTSGNTIYF. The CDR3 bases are TGTGCCAGCAGCTTACAACAGGGCACCTCTGGAAACACCATATATTTT.

This CDR3 is CASSPPVSTRPDRYTGELFF. The CDR3 nucleotides are TGTGCCAGCTCACCACCGGTTTCGACTAGGCCGGACCGATACACCGGGGAGCTGTTTTTT. The chain joins TRBV18 to TRBJ2-2, with D possibly TRBD2 on 6 matching bases. Germline CDR1 reads KGHSH; CDR2 reads LQKENI. The CDR3 extends over 20 amino acids. V was clipped by 0 bases and J by 3 bases, with 23 bases between them.

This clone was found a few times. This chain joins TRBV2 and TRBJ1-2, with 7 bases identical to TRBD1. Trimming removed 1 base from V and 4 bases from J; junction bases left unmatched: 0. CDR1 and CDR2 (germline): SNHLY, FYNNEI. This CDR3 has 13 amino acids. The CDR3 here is CASSEGTGYGYTF. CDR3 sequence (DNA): TGTGCCAGCAGTGAAGGGACAGGCTATGGCTACACCTTC.

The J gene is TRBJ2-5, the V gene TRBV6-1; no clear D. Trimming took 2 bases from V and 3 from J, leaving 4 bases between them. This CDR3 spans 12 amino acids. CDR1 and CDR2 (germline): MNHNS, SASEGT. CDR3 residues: CASSELEETQYF. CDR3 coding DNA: TGTGCCAGCAGTGAACTTGAAGAGACCCAGTACTTC.

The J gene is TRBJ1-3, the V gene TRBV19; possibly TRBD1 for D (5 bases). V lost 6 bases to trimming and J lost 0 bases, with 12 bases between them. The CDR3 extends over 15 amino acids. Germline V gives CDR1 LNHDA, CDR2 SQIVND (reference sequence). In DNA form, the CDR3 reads TGTGCCAGTAGCCGACAGATGAGCTCTGGAAACACCATATATTTT. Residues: CASSRQMSSGNTIYF.

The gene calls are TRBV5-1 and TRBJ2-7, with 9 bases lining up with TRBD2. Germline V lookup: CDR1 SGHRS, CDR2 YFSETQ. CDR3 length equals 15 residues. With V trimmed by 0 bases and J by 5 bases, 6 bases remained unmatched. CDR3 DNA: TGCGCCAGCAGCTTGGAACCGGGACTAGCCCACGAGCAGTACTTC. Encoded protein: CASSLEPGLAHEQYF.

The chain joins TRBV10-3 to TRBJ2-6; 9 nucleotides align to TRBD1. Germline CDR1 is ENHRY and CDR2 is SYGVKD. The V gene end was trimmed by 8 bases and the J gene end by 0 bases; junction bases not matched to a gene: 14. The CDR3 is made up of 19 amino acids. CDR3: CAIGRVGGTGNSGANVLTF. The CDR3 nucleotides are TGTGCCATCGGGAGGGTTGGTGGGACAGGGAACTCTGGGGCCAACGTCCTGACTTTC.